Presented here are 27 T cell receptor beta chains from one specimen sequenced in a study of post-analysis software for immune sequencing data. Study-level findings and limits: Patients had higher frequencies than controls of five TRBV segments, including TRBV5-6, TRBV5-1 and TRBV20-1.

Researchers reported that TCR beta cDNA libraries carried unique molecular identifiers. Each CDR3 protein gets one entry after TCRdb re-called the PCR reads with MiXCR. The repertoire holds 450,000 or so distinct CDR3 sequences, with roughly 45% as singletons. The antigens these receptors bind are not known. The material sequenced was blood. The receptors stem from a girl aged 10 to 17 with multiple sclerosis.

The chain is built from TRBV6-1 and TRBJ1-2; D unresolved. CDR3 length: 15 amino acids. V gave up 7 bases and J gave up 4 bases, with 19 bases separating them. Looked up from germline, CDR1 is MNHNS and CDR2 is SASEGT. The DNA of the CDR3 is TGTGCCAGCATGGGTAGTGGGGTTTCGCTCTATGGCTACACCTTC. It translates to CASMGSGVSLYGYTF.

The V gene is TRBV5-1, the J gene TRBJ2-1, with 7 bases matching TRBD2. V gave up 2 bases and J gave up 6 bases; unmatched junction bases: 5. The V gene's germline CDR1 is SGHRS and CDR2 YFSETQ. The CDR3 is 14 residues long. The CDR3 nucleotides are TGCGCCAGCAGCTTAGCGGGGACGCTCAATGAGCAGTTCTTC. As protein: CASSLAGTLNEQFF.

V usage is TRBV7-2 and J usage is TRBJ2-5; D is unclear. This CDR3 has 12 residues. Per the germline V gene, CDR1 is SGHTA and CDR2 is FQGNSA. V shed 6 bases and J shed 1 base, with 6 bases lying between them. The CDR3 reads CASRASQETQYF. As DNA, the CDR3 is TGTGCCAGCAGGGCCAGCCAAGAGACCCAGTACTTC.

The V call is TRBV20-1, the J call TRBJ2-1; D is perhaps TRBD1 or TRBD2 (8 bases each). Between the trimmed V and J ends, which lost 6 bases and 7 bases, there was a span of 25 bases. The CDR3 has 16 amino acids. Germline V gene data show CDR1 as DFQATT and CDR2 as SNEGSKA (reference sequence). CDR3 residues: CSATDRVGLGRNEQFF. Written as DNA, the CDR3 is TGCAGTGCAACGGACAGGGTGGGACTAGGTCGGAATGAGCAGTTCTTC.

The gene calls are TRBV12-3 or TRBV12-4 and TRBJ2-4; D is unresolved. V lost 0 bases, J lost 15 bases, and 15 bases lay in between. This CDR3 spans 13 amino acids. The CDR3 loop is CASSLARVQLPYF. CDR3 DNA: TGTGCCAGCAGTTTAGCGCGAGTACAGCTTCCGTACTTC.

This clonotype has more than one count but fewer than ten. The gene calls are TRBV6-2 or TRBV6-3 and TRBJ2-7; D is perhaps TRBD2 (5 bases). V shed 4 bases and J shed 3 bases, with 19 bases lying between them. The CDR3 runs to 16 residues. Germline assignment: CDR1 MNHEY and CDR2 SVGEGT. CDR3 in DNA: TGTGCCAGCAGTTCAAAATCCGGGATGAGGCTCTACGAGCAGTACTTC. Translated, it gives CASSSKSGMRLYEQYF.

This clonotype was seen a few times. J is TRBJ2-1 and V is TRBV5-1, with 10 bases lining up with TRBD2. Germline CDR1 is SGHRS and CDR2 is YFSETQ. V was pared by 3 bases and J by 7 bases, with 16 bases of the junction left unmatched. This CDR3 is built from 18 residues. CDR3 protein: CASSSRIILAGTGNEQFF. For the CDR3, the DNA is TGCGCCAGCAGCTCCCGAATAATACTAGCGGGGACGGGGAATGAGCAGTTCTTC.

This rearrangement joins TRBV27 to TRBJ1-2; 8 bases are shared with TRBD1. The CDR3 covers 16 residues. With V trimmed by 6 bases and J by 5 bases, 14 bases remained unmatched. Per the germline V gene, CDR1 is MNHEY and CDR2 is SMNVEV (reference sequence). Written as DNA, the CDR3 is TGTGCCAGCAGGGGCAACACCGGGACAGGCTTTTATGGCTACACCTTC. Amino acid sequence: CASRGNTGTGFYGYTF.

J is TRBJ2-7 and V is TRBV10-3, with D possibly matching TRBD2 (5 bases). The V and J ends lost 11 bases and 0 bases respectively, with 17 bases between them. The CDR3 has 14 residues. From germline, CDR1 is ENHRY and CDR2 SYGVKD. CDR3 coding DNA: TGTGCCTCCGAGGGTATTCTAAGCTCCTACGAGCAGTACTTC. Amino acid sequence: CASEGILSSYEQYF.

The chain links TRBV4-3 to TRBJ2-7; 8 bases map to TRBD1. The germline V gene encodes CDR1 LGHNA and CDR2 YSLEER. J was trimmed by 2 bases and V by 3 bases; bases with no gene match: 21. This CDR3 has 20 residues. The CDR3 region has the DNA TGCGCCAGCAGCCATAACAGACAGGGGCGCGCACGCCTACAGCCCTACGAGCAGTACTTC. Encoded protein: CASSHNRQGRARLQPYEQYF.

J is TRBJ1-2 and V is TRBV2; TRBD1 aligns across 7 bases. The CDR3 totals 13 residues. In germline, CDR1 is SNHLY, CDR2 FYNNEI. Trimming took 6 bases from V and 10 from J; bases not matched to a gene: 11. The CDR3 DNA reads TGTGCCAGCAGGCCGACAGGGATATCAGACTACACCTTC. As protein: CASRPTGISDYTF.

This clonotype was seen a handful of times. The chain recombines TRBV7-3 with TRBJ1-1; D possibly corresponds to TRBD1 (5 bases). V was cut by 1 base and J by 8 bases, with 14 bases left in between. The CDR3 consists of 14 residues. CDR1 is SGHTA, CDR2 FQGTGA, per germline. CDR3 DNA: TGTGCCAGCAGCTTAATCGGGCAGGGAGAGGAAGCTTTCTTT. It is translated as CASSLIGQGEEAFF.

This clonotype was seen a handful of times. The rearrangement uses TRBV6-6 and TRBJ1-2, with 12 bases identical to TRBD1. The length of the CDR3 is 15 residues. J gave up 3 bases and V 6 bases, and 5 bases lay outside the gene matches. The germline gives CDR1 MNHNY, CDR2 SVGAGI (reference sequence). The CDR3 nucleotides read TGTGCCAGCAGCTCGGGACAGGGGGCATACTATGGCTACACCTTC. The encoded protein is CASSSGQGAYYGYTF.

V is TRBV7-6 and J is TRBJ2-1; the D gene is possibly TRBD1 (6 bases). Trimming stripped 0 bases from V and 8 bases from J, with 20 bases between. Per germline, CDR1 SGHVS and CDR2 FNYEAQ. There are 17 residues in the CDR3. The CDR3: CASSLAQLGTSEDEQFF. The DNA for the CDR3 is TGTGCCAGCAGCTTAGCCCAACTCGGGACATCAGAGGATGAGCAGTTCTTC.

V usage is TRBV20-1 and J usage is TRBJ2-3; the match to TRBD2 covers 11 bases. This CDR3 spans 15 amino acids. The V gene's germline CDR1 is DFQATT and CDR2 SNEGSKA (reference sequence). The V and J ends lost 5 bases and 5 bases, in that order; junction bases with no gene match: 9. Here the CDR3 DNA reads TGCAGTGCTCGACTAGCGGGAAAGGTAGAAGATACGCAGTATTTT. It codes for CSARLAGKVEDTQYF.

The rearrangement joins TRBV7-9 to TRBJ1-1; maybe TRBD1 (6 bases). The germline gives CDR1 SEHNR, CDR2 FQNEAQ (reference sequence). Between the trimmed V and J ends, which lost 6 bases and 5 bases, there was a span of 13 bases. CDR3 length: 13 residues. CDR3 amino acids: CASSAGAGTEAFF. The DNA for the CDR3 is TGTGCCAGCAGTGCGGGGGCGGGGACTGAAGCTTTCTTT.

V is TRBV7-9 and J is TRBJ2-7; TRBD1 might be the D (6 bases). Germline V gene data show CDR1 as SEHNR and CDR2 as FQNEAQ (reference sequence). The CDR3 extends over 14 amino acids. V was trimmed by 11 bases and J by 0 bases, leaving 17 bases between them. CDR3 sequence reads: CAQTPRTDSYEQYF. The DNA for the CDR3 is TGTGCCCAAACCCCTAGGACAGACTCCTACGAGCAGTACTTC.

This chain uses TRBV6-1 with TRBJ2-3; D unclear. The CDR3 length is 13 residues. With 3 bases removed from V and 1 base from J, the gap between germline ends came to 5 bases. Germline assignment: CDR1 MNHNS and CDR2 SASEGT. The CDR3 is CASSDWGTDTQYF. The DNA for the CDR3 is TGTGCCAGCAGTGATTGGGGCACAGATACGCAGTATTTT.

The chain recombines TRBV4-2 with TRBJ2-1; D possibly matches TRBD1 or TRBD2 (6 bases each). V lost 1 base and J lost 6, with 19 bases in between. This CDR3 has 17 residues. Germline CDR1 is LGHNA and CDR2 is YNFKEQ. This CDR3 reads CASSQALRQEGCNEQFF. The CDR3 nucleotides are TGTGCCAGCAGCCAAGCTCTAAGACAGGAGGGGTGCAATGAGCAGTTCTTC.

This clonotype occurred many times. V is TRBV29-1 and J is TRBJ2-7; TRBD1 matches 8 bases. This CDR3 has 13 amino acids. Germline V gene lookup returns CDR1 SQVTM and CDR2 ANQGSEA. With V trimmed by 4 bases and J by 1 base, 3 bases remained unmatched. CDR3 nucleotide sequence: TGCAGCGTTGTAGGACAGGGATCCTACGAGCAGTACTTC. It specifies CSVVGQGSYEQYF.

Only a few counts were recorded for this clonotype. The rearrangement links TRBV20-1 to TRBJ2-1; no clear D. V was trimmed by 5 bases and J by 3 bases, leaving 11 bases between them. Germline CDR1 reads DFQATT; CDR2 reads SNEGSKA (reference sequence). The CDR3 totals 13 residues. CDR3 DNA sequence: TGCAGTGCTTCCCGTAGCTTCTACAATGAGCAGTTCTTC. Its translation: CSASRSFYNEQFF.

The chain links TRBV5-1 to TRBJ2-5; possible D gene TRBD2, 6 bases. This CDR3 is built from 14 residues. Trimming took off 4 bases at V and 5 bases at J, with 15 bases between the two ends. The germline gives CDR1 SGHRS, CDR2 YFSETQ. CDR3 in DNA: TGCGCCAGCAGCCCGGGGGTCCGGAGGGAGACCCAGTACTTC. Translating it yields CASSPGVRRETQYF.

V usage is TRBV20-1 and J usage is TRBJ1-2; 9 bases line up with TRBD1. This CDR3 has 15 residues. Germline V gives CDR1 DFQATT, CDR2 SNEGSKA (reference sequence). The V segment lost 1 base and the J segment 0 bases; nucleotides outside the gene matches: 3. As DNA, the CDR3 is TGCAGTGCTAGAGGGACAGGGGAACCTAACTATGGCTACACCTTC. This sequence encodes CSARGTGEPNYGYTF.

This sequence joins TRBV2 and TRBJ2-3; perhaps TRBD2 as D (5 bases). Trimming shortened V by 5 bases and J by 4 bases, and 10 bases separated the two germline ends. This CDR3 region has 13 residues. Germline-derived CDR1 and CDR2 are SNHLY and FYNNEI. The CDR3 bases are TGTGCCAGCAGTTGGGGAGAGGCAGATACGCAGTATTTT. Amino acid sequence: CASSWGEADTQYF.

Comment on this clonotype: The junction differs from germline at one of its ends, possibly a read error. V and J are TRBV29-1 and TRBJ1-5; perhaps TRBD1 as D (5 bases). Germline assignment: CDR1 SQVTM and CDR2 ANQGSEA. The CDR3 length is 14 residues. DNA for the CDR3: TGCAGCGTTGAGGAGTGCAGGGTCAATCAGCCCCGGCATTTT. It is translated as CSVEECRVNQPRHF.

The CDR3 sequence is CASSYSGTRNEQFF. The DNA for the CDR3 is TGTGCCAGCAGCTATAGCGGGACCCGGAATGAGCAGTTCTTC. This chain joins TRBV7-3 and TRBJ2-1; 8 nucleotides line up with TRBD2. Trimming took 4 bases from V and 7 from J; bases not matched to a gene: 6. This CDR3 is 14 amino acids long. Germline V gene sequence: CDR1 SGHTA, CDR2 FQGTGA.

The chain couples TRBV7-9 to TRBJ1-3; D call uncertain. Germline lookup yields CDR1 SEHNR and CDR2 FQNEAQ (reference sequence). V lost 0 bases to trimming and J lost 0 bases, with 9 bases between them. The CDR3 loop spans 16 amino acids. The CDR3 spells CASSLAPDLSGNTIYF. DNA of the CDR3: TGTGCCAGCAGCTTAGCCCCGGACCTCTCTGGAAACACCATATATTTT.